This entry lists 6 T cell receptor beta chains sequenced from one sample in a study of early T cells in non-severe SARS-CoV-2 infection. TCRdb called the 5' RACE reads again in MiXCR, with one record for every CDR3 protein. The data hold some 45,000 distinct CDR3 sequences, with over 8% observed a single time. The sample in question was whole blood, obtained at baseline. The receptors come from an adult who was a healthcare worker with PCR-confirmed SARS-CoV-2 infection or an uninfected control (not recorded which).

The genes are TRBV15 and TRBJ1-2, with 7 bases identical to TRBD1. J was trimmed by 4 bases and V by 5 bases; bases with no gene match: 7. Germline V gene sequence: CDR1 LNHNV, CDR2 YYDKDF (reference sequence). This CDR3 has 14 residues. CDR3 DNA: TGTGCCACCAGCCCACAACAGGGGACCTATGGCTACACCTTC. It yields the protein CATSPQQGTYGYTF.

The chain joins TRBV11-2 to TRBJ1-1, with D hard to call. The ends were cut back, 2 bases at V and 3 bases at J, with 7 bases in the middle. CDR1 is SGHAT and CDR2 is FQNNGV in the germline V gene. The CDR3 covers 13 residues. This CDR3 reads CASSLWQDTEAFF. CDR3 DNA: TGTGCCAGCAGCTTATGGCAAGACACTGAAGCTTTCTTT.

This rearrangement joins TRBV30 to TRBJ1-2; D is unclear. Germline V CDR1 and CDR2: GTSNPN, SVGIG (reference sequence). This CDR3 has 14 residues. Trimming left V 3 bases short and J 4 bases short, with 15 bases between. The CDR3 bases are TGTGCCTGGAGGGACGGAACTACCCGCTATGGCTACACCTTC. This encodes CAWRDGTTRYGYTF.

In its sample, this clonotype was seen a few times. The CDR3 DNA is TGTGCCAGCAGCCAATCTAGGACAGGGGGCTACAATGAGCAGTTCTTC. Translating it yields CASSQSRTGGYNEQFF. J is TRBJ2-1 and V is TRBV16; TRBD1 matches at 10 bases. The CDR3 spans 16 residues. Germline trimming cut 0 bases from V and 3 bases from J; bases unmatched to any gene: 2. Germline CDR1 and CDR2: KGHSY and FQNENV.

The chain links TRBV19 to TRBJ1-5; 9 positions match TRBD1. CDR3 length: 16 residues. Germline values: CDR1 LNHDA, CDR2 SQIVND (reference sequence). The V and J ends lost 5 bases and 4 bases, in that order; junction bases with no gene match: 9. The CDR3 DNA reads TGTGCCAGTAGTGCCCGACAGGGGGTGAGTAATCAGCCCCAGCATTTT. Its protein product is CASSARQGVSNQPQHF.

The chain uses TRBV7-9 and TRBJ1-2; no definite D call. In germline, CDR1 is SEHNR, CDR2 FQNEAQ (reference sequence). This CDR3 comprises 12 residues. CDR3 residues: CAADGTDYGYTF. Written as DNA, the CDR3 is TGTGCGGCGGACGGTACGGACTATGGCTACACCTTC.